The clone carrying this T cell receptor beta chain was seen at least ten times. The data stem from a study of Graves' ophthalmopathy and Graves' hyperthyroidism. The authors amplified TCR beta CDR3 regions from RNA transcripts. In the first round, RT-PCR was carried out with HTBI primers, and a multiplex PCR formed the second round. One entry per CDR3 protein, called by TCRdb with MiXCR from the multiplex PCR reads. The sample contains about 590,000 distinct CDR3 sequences, 39% of which appear only once. The source of this sequence is an adult man with Graves' hyperthyroidism. Material for sequencing was peripheral blood or thyroid tissue (not recorded which).

The CDR3 DNA reads TGTGCCAGCAGTTTAAGCGGCCGAACCTACGAGCAGTACTTC. Its protein is CASSLSGRTYEQYF. V usage is TRBV12-3 or TRBV12-4 and J usage is TRBJ2-7; D might be TRBD2 (5 bases). V shed 2 bases and J shed 2 bases, with 10 bases lying between them. CDR3 length: 14 amino acids.